The 10 T cell receptor beta chains in this list originate from one sample, sequenced in a study of radiation and T cells in renal cell carcinoma. The assay was immunoSEQ multiplex PCR, and TCRdb's table has in-frame clones only and misses some. The sample holds more than 60,000 clones, over 65% seen once. The time point here: blood 4 weeks post-SBRT, at nephrectomy. The sample's treatment: 15 Gy SBRT to primary tumor, nephrectomy 4 weeks later. Sequenced material: blood, taken from a patient whose treatment included radiotherapy and nephrectomy. These receptors all stem from a woman aged 55-70 years with renal cell carcinoma.

The chain uses TRBV27 and TRBJ1-2; 8 nucleotides agree with TRBD1. CDR3 length: 15 amino acids. Germline V lookup: CDR1 MNHEY, CDR2 SMNVEV (reference sequence). With V trimmed by 3 bases and J by 4 bases, 7 bases remained unmatched. The CDR3 here is CASSFNPRGLYGYTF. CDR3 in DNA: TGTGCCAGCAGTTTTAACCCCAGGGGGCTCTATGGCTACACCTTC.

The chain joins TRBV28 to TRBJ2-5; 9 nucleotides match TRBD1. V lost 5 bases to trimming and J lost 3 bases; unmatched junction nucleotides: 10. Germline V gene sequence: CDR1 MDHEN, CDR2 SYDVKM. The CDR3 has 16 amino acids. The CDR3 DNA is TGTGCCAGCAGTCCACTCACGGACAGGGGAAAAGAGACCCAGTACTTC. Its protein is CASSPLTDRGKETQYF.

The chain employs TRBV18 and TRBJ2-5, with D perhaps matching TRBD1 or TRBD2 (5 bases each). V lost 6 bases, J lost 0 bases, and 11 bases lay in between. This CDR3 contains 14 residues. Germline V gene lookup returns CDR1 KGHSH and CDR2 LQKENI. The chain's CDR3 is CASSTSGHQETQYF. CDR3 nucleotide sequence: TGTGCCAGCTCCACGTCGGGACACCAAGAGACCCAGTACTTC.

V is TRBV27 and J is TRBJ2-1; 11 nucleotides agree with TRBD2. This CDR3 is 13 amino acids long. Germline V gene lookup returns CDR1 MNHEY and CDR2 SMNVEV (reference sequence). The trim removed 6 bases at V and 5 bases at J, leaving 0 bases unmatched. The CDR3 sequence is CASRLAGDNEQFF. CDR3 DNA: TGTGCCAGCAGACTAGCGGGAGACAATGAGCAGTTCTTC.

This clone is a singleton in its sample. The chain carries TRBV25-1 and TRBJ1-4; D is perhaps TRBD1 (5 bases). There are 14 residues in the CDR3. The V gene's germline CDR1 is MGHDK and CDR2 SYGVNS. Trimming took off 5 bases at V and 3 bases at J, with 10 bases between the two ends. The CDR3 DNA reads TGTGCCAGCAGTAAAGGGGCCTCTAATGAAAAACTGTTTTTT. Its protein product is CASSKGASNEKLFF.

The V call is TRBV7-9, the J call TRBJ2-5; 9 nucleotides agree with TRBD1. CDR1 is SEHNR, CDR2 FQNEAQ, per germline (reference sequence). The length of the CDR3 is 14 residues. After removal of 11 bases from V and 7 bases from J, the junction contained 14 bases not matched to a gene. CDR3 sequence reads: CAQGQDRGPLTQYF. DNA for the CDR3: TGTGCCCAGGGTCAGGACAGGGGTCCCCTGACCCAGTACTTC.

The V and J genes are TRBV7-9 and TRBJ2-7; TRBD1 or TRBD2 may be the D gene (5 bases each). The V gene's germline CDR1 is SEHNR and CDR2 FQNEAQ (reference sequence). The CDR3 runs 12 residues. The V end was cut by 5 bases, the J end by 7 bases, with 12 bases between. CDR3 amino acids: CASSGSGGEQYF. The CDR3 DNA is TGTGCCAGCAGCGGGAGTGGGGGAGAGCAGTACTTC.

The chain has TRBV18 and TRBJ2-5, with a weak D call TRBD2 (5 bases). This CDR3 spans 15 amino acids. The germline V gene encodes CDR1 KGHSH and CDR2 LQKENI. Trimming took off 0 bases at V and 1 base at J, with 9 bases between the two ends. CDR3 sequence: CASSPPAGSQETQYF. The CDR3 nucleotides are TGTGCCAGCTCACCACCCGCTGGGAGCCAAGAGACCCAGTACTTC.

This chain connects TRBV2 to TRBJ1-5; unclear D gene. V was trimmed by 3 bases and J by 3 bases, leaving 12 bases between them. Looked up from germline, CDR1 is SNHLY and CDR2 is FYNNEI. There are 15 residues in the CDR3. The chain's CDR3 is CASSEEAPINQPQHF. CDR3 DNA: TGTGCCAGCAGTGAGGAAGCGCCAATCAATCAGCCCCAGCATTTT.

The chain combines TRBV19 with TRBJ1-1; a weak D match, TRBD1 (6 bases). The length of the CDR3 is 16 residues. Trimming cost V 1 base and J 0 bases, with 12 bases left between them. Germline values: CDR1 LNHDA, CDR2 SQIVND (reference sequence). The CDR3 DNA sequence: TGTGCCAGTAGTATAGGGACAGCCCTCATGAACACTGAAGCTTTCTTT. Residues: CASSIGTALMNTEAFF.